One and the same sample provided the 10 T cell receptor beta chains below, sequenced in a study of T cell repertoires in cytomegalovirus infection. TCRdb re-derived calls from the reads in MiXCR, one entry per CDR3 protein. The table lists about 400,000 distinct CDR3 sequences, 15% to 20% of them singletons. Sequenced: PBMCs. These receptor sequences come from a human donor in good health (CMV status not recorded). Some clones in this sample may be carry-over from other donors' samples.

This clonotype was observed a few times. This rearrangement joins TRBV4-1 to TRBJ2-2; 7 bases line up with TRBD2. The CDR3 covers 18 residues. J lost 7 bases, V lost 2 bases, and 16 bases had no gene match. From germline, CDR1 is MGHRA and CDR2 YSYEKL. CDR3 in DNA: TGCGCCAGCAGCCAAAGGCCTACCGGGACTATGAGGTTCGGGGAGCTGTTTTTT. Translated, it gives CASSQRPTGTMRFGELFF.

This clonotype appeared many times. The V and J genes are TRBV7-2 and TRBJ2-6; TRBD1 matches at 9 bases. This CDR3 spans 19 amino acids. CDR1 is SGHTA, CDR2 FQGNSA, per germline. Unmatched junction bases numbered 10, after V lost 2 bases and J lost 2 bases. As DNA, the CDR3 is TGTGCCAGCAGCTTACTCCTGGGACAGGGCCCAACTGGGGCCAACGTCCTGACTTTC. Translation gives CASSLLLGQGPTGANVLTF.

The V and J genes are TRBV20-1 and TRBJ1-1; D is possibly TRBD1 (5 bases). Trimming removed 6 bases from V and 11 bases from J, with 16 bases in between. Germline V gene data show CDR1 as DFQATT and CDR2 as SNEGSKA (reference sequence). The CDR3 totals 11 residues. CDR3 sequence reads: CSAMTASGAFF. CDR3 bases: TGCAGTGCCATGACAGCCAGTGGGGCTTTCTTT.

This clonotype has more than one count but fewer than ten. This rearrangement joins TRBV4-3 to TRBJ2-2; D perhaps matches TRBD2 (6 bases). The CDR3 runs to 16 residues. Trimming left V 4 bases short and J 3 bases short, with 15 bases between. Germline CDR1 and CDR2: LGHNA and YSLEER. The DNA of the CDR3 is TGCGCCAGCAGCCTAGCCCGACTAGTCGACACCGGGGAGCTGTTTTTT. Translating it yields CASSLARLVDTGELFF.

CDR3 DNA: TGTGCCAGCAGCTTACCGGGACGGAACAATGAGCAGTTCTTC. It is translated as CASSLPGRNNEQFF. The chain carries TRBV7-7 and TRBJ2-1; D is tentatively TRBD1 or TRBD2 (5 bases each). The CDR3 is 14 amino acids. Germline V lookup: CDR1 SSHAT, CDR2 FNYEAQ (reference sequence). V lost 2 bases and J lost 5, with 10 bases in between.

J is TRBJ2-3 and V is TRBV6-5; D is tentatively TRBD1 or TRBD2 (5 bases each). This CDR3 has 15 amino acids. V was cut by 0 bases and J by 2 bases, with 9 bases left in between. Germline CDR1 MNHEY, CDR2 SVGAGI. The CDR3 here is CASSYSGRATDTQYF. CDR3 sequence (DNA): TGTGCCAGCAGTTACTCGGGACGTGCCACAGATACGCAGTATTTT.

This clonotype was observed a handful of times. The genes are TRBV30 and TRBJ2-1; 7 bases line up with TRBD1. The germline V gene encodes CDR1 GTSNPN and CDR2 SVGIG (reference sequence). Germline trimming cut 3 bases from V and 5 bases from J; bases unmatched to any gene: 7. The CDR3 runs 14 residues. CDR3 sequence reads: CAWSRDSLNNEQFF. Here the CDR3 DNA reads TGTGCCTGGAGCCGGGACAGCTTAAACAATGAGCAGTTCTTC.

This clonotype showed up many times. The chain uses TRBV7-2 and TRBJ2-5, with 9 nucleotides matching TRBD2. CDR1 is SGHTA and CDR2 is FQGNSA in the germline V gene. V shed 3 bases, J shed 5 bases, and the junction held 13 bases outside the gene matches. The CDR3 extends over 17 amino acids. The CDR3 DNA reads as TGTGCCAGCAGCTTCCCGCGGGGCGGGGGGGGTTTTGAGACCCAGTACTTC. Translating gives CASSFPRGGGGFETQYF. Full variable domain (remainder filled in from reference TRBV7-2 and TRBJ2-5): GAGVSQSPSNKVTEKGKDVELRCDPISGHTALYWYRQSLGQGLEFLIYFQGNSAPDKSGLPSDRFSAERTGGSVSTLTIQRTQQEDSAVYLCASSFPRGGGGFETQYFGPGTRLLVL.

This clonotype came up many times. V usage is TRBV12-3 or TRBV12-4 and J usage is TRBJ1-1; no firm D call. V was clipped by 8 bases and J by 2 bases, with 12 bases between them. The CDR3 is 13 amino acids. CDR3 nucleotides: TGTGCCAGCTCCCTGGGATTTAACACTGAAGCTTTCTTT. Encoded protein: CASSLGFNTEAFF.

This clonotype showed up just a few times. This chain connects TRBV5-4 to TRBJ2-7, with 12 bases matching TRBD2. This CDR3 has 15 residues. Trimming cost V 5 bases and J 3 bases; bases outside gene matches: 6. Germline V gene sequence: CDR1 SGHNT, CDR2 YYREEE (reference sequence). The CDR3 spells CASRAGTSGFYEQYF. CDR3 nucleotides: TGTGCCAGCAGGGCCGGGACTAGCGGGTTCTACGAGCAGTACTTC.